These 29 T cell receptor beta chains share one sample of origin, sequenced in a study of monozygotic twins with inflammatory bowel disease. From the 5' RACE reads, TCRdb lists one entry per CDR3 protein and no DNA. This sample carries more than 300,000 distinct CDR3 sequences, with 2.5% to 3% going to the ten biggest clones. Input material: blood. These TCRs come from a human donor with ulcerative colitis or Crohn's disease, or a healthy co-twin of an affected twin (not recorded which).

V is TRBV6-2 or TRBV6-3 and J is TRBJ1-5; TCRdb returns TRBD1, unconfirmable since there is no DNA. This CDR3 region has 16 residues. Germline lookup yields CDR1 MNHEY and CDR2 SVGEGT. The chain's CDR3 is CASSTFDREGYQPQHF.

This chain links TRBV7-2 with TRBJ2-3; TCRdb's assignment of TRBD1 cannot be checked, as there is no DNA. From germline, CDR1 is SGHTA and CDR2 FQGNSA. This CDR3 contains 16 residues. CDR3 residues: CASSFAGGRSTDTQYF.

The gene calls are TRBV12-3 or TRBV12-4 and TRBJ2-3; TCRdb's D call of TRBD1 is untestable without DNA. This CDR3 comprises 14 residues. Here the CDR3 reads CASSLQGRGDTQYF.

The chain joins TRBV12-3 or TRBV12-4 to TRBJ2-3; the D call of TRBD2 rests on TCRdb alone, since no DNA is present to check it. The CDR3 covers 15 residues. The CDR3 loop is CASSLGGLATDTQYF.

The chain employs TRBV6-1 and TRBJ2-5. CDR1 and CDR2 (germline): MNHNS, SASEGT. The CDR3 is 14 residues long. The CDR3 spells CASSESRFQETQYF.

This chain joins TRBV24-1 and TRBJ2-7; TCRdb proposes TRBD1, but this gene call is untestable without DNA. Germline-derived CDR1 and CDR2 are KGHDR and SFDVKD. The CDR3 consists of 15 residues. The CDR3: CATSDPAREAYEQYF.

This chain joins TRBV20-1 and TRBJ1-1; TCRdb calls TRBD1, which cannot be checked without DNA. The germline gives CDR1 DFQATT, CDR2 SNEGSKA (reference sequence). CDR3 size: 13 residues. The CDR3 protein is CSASTATNTEAFF.

The chain links TRBV20-1 to TRBJ2-7; the D call from TCRdb, TRBD1, cannot be confirmed without DNA. The CDR3 loop spans 15 amino acids. CDR1 is DFQATT, CDR2 SNEGSKA, per germline (reference sequence). The CDR3 loop reads CSAREATARSYEQYF.

The rearrangement joins TRBV6-5 to TRBJ2-3; there is no DNA to check the TCRdb D call of TRBD1. Looked up from germline, CDR1 is MNHEY and CDR2 is SVGAGI. The CDR3 consists of 18 residues. CDR3 in amino acids: CASSYSNARGFHTDTQYF.

The chain joins TRBV18 to TRBJ2-1; with no DNA, the TCRdb D assignment of TRBD1 cannot be verified. CDR3 length: 13 amino acids. Germline CDR1 and CDR2: KGHSH and LQKENI. This chain's CDR3 is CASSPPGHQMQFF.

V and J are TRBV7-9 and TRBJ1-4; checking the TCRdb D call of TRBD1 is not possible without DNA. Germline CDR1 reads SEHNR; CDR2 reads FQNEAQ (reference sequence). The CDR3 has 15 residues. CDR3 region: CASSLLDSHGEKLFF.

This chain links TRBV10-3 with TRBJ1-5; absent DNA, TCRdb's TRBD1 call cannot be checked. The CDR3 runs to 13 residues. Germline V gene data show CDR1 as ENHRY and CDR2 as SYGVKD. This CDR3 reads CAIRQGRDQPQHF.

The chain combines TRBV6-1 with TRBJ1-1; the D call from TCRdb, TRBD1, cannot be confirmed without DNA. The CDR3 has 15 residues. Germline lookup yields CDR1 MNHNS and CDR2 SASEGT. The CDR3 here is CASARRQGAGTEAFF.

V gene TRBV20-1 combines with J gene TRBJ2-7. The CDR3 has 16 residues. CDR1 is DFQATT, CDR2 SNEGSKA, per germline (reference sequence). The CDR3 loop is CSARILGSSGSYEQYF.

The CDR3 spells CASSKTGSGEQYF. The gene calls are TRBV12-3 or TRBV12-4 and TRBJ2-7; TCRdb's D gene call, TRBD1, goes unchecked for lack of DNA. This CDR3 has 13 amino acids.

The V gene is TRBV7-9, the J gene TRBJ1-1; TCRdb indicates TRBD1, and absent DNA this call remains unverified. The CDR3 is made up of 17 amino acids. Germline V gene lookup returns CDR1 SEHNR and CDR2 FQNEAQ (reference sequence). The CDR3 is CASSLRNRGLPNTEAFF. The complete variable domain, with remaining parts taken from reference TRBV7-9 and TRBJ1-1, reads DTGVSQNPRHKITKRGQNVTFRCDPISEHNRLYWYRQTLGQGPEFLTYFQNEAQLEKSRLLSDRFSAERPKGSFSTLEIQRTEQGDSAMYLCASSLRNRGLPNTEAFFGQGTRLTVV.

The chain couples TRBV20-1 to TRBJ2-3; absent DNA, TCRdb's TRBD1 call cannot be checked. Germline V gene sequence: CDR1 DFQATT, CDR2 SNEGSKA (reference sequence). The CDR3 is made up of 13 amino acids. CDR3: CSARGKGTDTQYF.

The V call is TRBV4-2, the J call TRBJ2-2. The CDR3 is 15 residues long. CDR1 LGHNA and CDR2 YNFKEQ come from the germline V gene. CDR3 sequence reads: CASSQDLWFTGELFF.

The chain couples TRBV13 to TRBJ1-2; with no DNA, the TCRdb D assignment of TRBD1 cannot be verified. The CDR3 has 13 amino acids. Germline CDR1 and CDR2: PRHDT and FYEKMQ (reference sequence). CDR3 sequence reads: CASSSGDTYGYTF.

The chain links TRBV12-3 or TRBV12-4 to TRBJ2-1; TCRdb designates TRBD2, a call that cannot be tested without DNA. The CDR3 runs to 19 residues. CDR3: CASSLRTSGGASSYNEQFF.

The chain is built from TRBV24-1 and TRBJ2-1; the TCRdb D gene call, TRBD1, has no DNA to confirm it. The germline V gene has CDR1 KGHDR and CDR2 SFDVKD. This CDR3 has 15 amino acids. CDR3 region: CATSDGSAPYNEQFF.

The V gene is TRBV3-1, the J gene TRBJ1-2; TCRdb returns TRBD1, unconfirmable since there is no DNA. Germline CDR1 is LGHDT and CDR2 is YNNKEL (reference sequence). The CDR3 has 13 amino acids. This CDR3 reads CASSQTGRYGYTF.

The V gene is TRBV12-3 or TRBV12-4, the J gene TRBJ2-2. The CDR3 contains 16 residues. The CDR3: CASSFPSQTNTGELFF.

CDR3 sequence reads: CATSSLGQGQETQYF. The chain uses TRBV15 and TRBJ2-5; TCRdb's D call, TRBD1, is unchecked because there is no DNA. This CDR3 is built from 15 residues. Germline V CDR1 and CDR2: LNHNV, YYDKDF (reference sequence).

The CDR3 sequence is CASSLGGGISYEQYF. J is TRBJ2-7 and V is TRBV7-9; TCRdb returns TRBD1, unconfirmable since there is no DNA. The CDR3 has 15 amino acids. Germline lookup yields CDR1 SEHNR and CDR2 FQNEAQ (reference sequence).

This chain joins TRBV6-2 or TRBV6-3 and TRBJ2-1; TCRdb picks TRBD2, but there is no DNA to check that call. The CDR3 spans 15 residues. Germline V gives CDR1 MNHEY, CDR2 SVGEGT. The chain's CDR3 is CASSYSGLAYNEQFF.

The chain recombines TRBV4-3 with TRBJ2-1; the TRBD1 assignment by TCRdb is unverifiable without DNA. The CDR3 totals 15 residues. CDR1 LGHNA and CDR2 YSLEER come from the germline V gene. The CDR3: CASSRRGGGLNEQFF.

This CDR3 is CASRPTPGTVTEAFF. The genes are TRBV6-2 or TRBV6-3 and TRBJ1-1; with no DNA, the TCRdb D assignment of TRBD1 cannot be verified. The CDR3 is made up of 15 amino acids. Germline values: CDR1 MNHEY, CDR2 SVGEGT.

The chain is built from TRBV27 and TRBJ1-2; the D call from TCRdb, TRBD1, cannot be confirmed without DNA. Per germline, CDR1 MNHEY and CDR2 SMNVEV (reference sequence). The CDR3 is 16 amino acids. The CDR3 loop reads CASSPNRDRANYGYTF.